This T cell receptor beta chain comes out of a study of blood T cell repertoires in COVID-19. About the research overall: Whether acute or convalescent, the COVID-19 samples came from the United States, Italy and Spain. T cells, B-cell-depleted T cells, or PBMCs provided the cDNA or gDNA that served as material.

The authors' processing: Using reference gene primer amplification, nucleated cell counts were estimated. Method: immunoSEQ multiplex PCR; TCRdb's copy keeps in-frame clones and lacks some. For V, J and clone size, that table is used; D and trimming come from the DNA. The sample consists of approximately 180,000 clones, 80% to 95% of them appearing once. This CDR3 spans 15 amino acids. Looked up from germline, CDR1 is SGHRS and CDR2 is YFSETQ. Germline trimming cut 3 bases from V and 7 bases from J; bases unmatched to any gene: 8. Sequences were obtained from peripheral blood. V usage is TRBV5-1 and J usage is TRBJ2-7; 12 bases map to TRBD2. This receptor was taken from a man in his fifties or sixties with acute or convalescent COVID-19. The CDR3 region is CASSWTPGTSGEQYF. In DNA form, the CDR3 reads TGCGCCAGCAGCTGGACCCCCGGGACTAGCGGGGAGCAGTACTTC.